This T cell receptor (beta chain) stems from a study of T cell responses to AZD1222 COVID-19 vaccine. Findings of the study overall: Repertoires were sampled only after the peak T cell response. White British people made up most donors, females outnumbered males, and clonal diversity was possibly underestimated. AZD1222 recipients seropositive at baseline numbered only 5 to 7. Spike as a whole was targeted by vaccine-associated CD4 TCRs, dominant at 160-218 and 743-854.

The table came from immunoSEQ multiplex PCR; TCRdb's copy has only in-frame clones and leaves some out. The table lists roughly 270,000 clones, about 94% of them singletons. As regards this clone: Its matching antigen is unknown.

The germline V and J ends were trimmed by 0 bases and 4 bases, with 14 bases remaining between them. This CDR3 contains 15 residues. CDR1 and CDR2 from the germline V gene are SGHRS and YFSETQ. This TCR was recovered from an adult who received the AZD1222 COVID-19 vaccine. This rearrangement joins TRBV5-1 to TRBJ2-7; weak D call: TRBD2 (6 bases). This specimen consisted of peripheral blood, obtained 28 days after the second AZD1222 dose. In DNA form, the CDR3 reads TGCGCCAGCAGCTTGGGTTACGGGGAGGAATACGAGCAGTACTTC. This gives the protein CASSLGYGEEYEQYF.